The following is a T cell receptor (beta chain) sequence with its context. As yet, its antigen is unknown. The data originate from a study of Ad26.COV2.S vaccination and SARS-CoV-2 variants. Findings and caveats of the study: Post-vaccination breadth of spike-specific CD8+ and CD4+ T cell responses was reportedly substantial. Breadth and depth estimates from TCRs may understate total T cell responses.

Germline-derived CDR1 and CDR2 are MNHNS and SASEGT. The length of the CDR3 is 16 residues. J gave up 5 bases and V 4 bases, and 11 bases lay outside the gene matches. Repertoires were generated with immunoSEQ multiplex PCR, while TCRdb's copy carries only in-frame clones and drops some. Of about 350,000 clones listed, around 92% are singletons. This chain uses TRBV6-1 with TRBJ2-3; 8 bases agree with TRBD2. The material sequenced was peripheral blood, taken after recovery from COVID-19. This clonotype originated in a human donor who had recovered from COVID-19. CDR3 residues: CASSAVGGAGGDTQYF. CDR3 nucleotides: TGTGCCAGCAGTGCCGTAGGCGGGGCGGGGGGAGATACGCAGTATTTT.